This record looks at one T cell receptor (beta chain) sequence and its context. Its antigen is not known. TCRdb processed the reads anew with MiXCR; each CDR3 protein has one entry. The table records some 700,000 distinct CDR3 sequences, around a third of them present only once. The germline V gene encodes CDR1 DFQATT and CDR2 SNEGSKA (reference sequence). Trimming removed 6 bases at V and 2 bases at J, with 5 bases between. The length of the CDR3 is 11 residues. The sample is drawn from a study of T cell repertoires in cytomegalovirus infection. Study-wide findings and caveats: In two of eight donors, the top clonotype was HLA-C-restricted CMV-specific.

The V and J genes are TRBV20-1 and TRBJ2-1; D gene unclear. Specimen: cultured PBMCs, collected from culture after CMV antigen stimulation. This TCR was sampled from a human donor in good health (CMV status not recorded). Some clones in this sample may be carry-over from other donors' samples. The CDR3: CSAPTYNEQFF. The CDR3 DNA reads as TGCAGTGCGCCGACCTACAATGAGCAGTTCTTC.